Each of the 18 T cell receptor beta chains below was sequenced from the same sample in a study of T cells in Graves' hyperthyroidism and ophthalmopathy (dated by TCRdb to the late 2010s). The library was generated by multiplex PCR. The instrument given in TCRdb is Illumina HiSeq 2000. The TCR beta CDR3 regions were amplified from the RNA transcripts. A first-round RT-PCR of the TCR CDR3 used the HTBI primer set with the Qiagen OneStep RT-PCR kit. Clones were called with MiXCR by TCRdb after fastp trimmed the public reads at Q25, and only in-frame beta chains were retained. CDR3 protein sequences are deduplicated, and each keeps its most common genes and DNA. The sample records hundreds of thousands of distinct CDR3 sequences, 19% of which are singletons. The ten largest account for 3.5% to 4% of the sample. What was sequenced was blood. These receptors all stem from a woman under 30 with Graves' hyperthyroidism.

The rearrangement joins TRBV7-2 to TRBJ1-2; 10 positions match TRBD1. The CDR3 spans 15 residues. Germline V CDR1 and CDR2: SGHTA, FQGNSA. Trimming at V came to 2 bases and at J to 7 bases, leaving 7 bases not matched to a gene. The CDR3 is CASSLPGQGMFGYTF. The CDR3 DNA is TGTGCCAGCAGCTTACCGGGACAGGGGATGTTTGGCTACACCTTC.

The chain joins TRBV12-3 or TRBV12-4 to TRBJ1-5; 9 nucleotides match TRBD1. The length of the CDR3 is 14 residues. Trimming at V came to 3 bases and at J to 6 bases, leaving 3 bases not matched to a gene. The CDR3 loop reads CASSFRTGVQPQHF. For the CDR3, the DNA is TGTGCCAGCAGTTTCAGGACAGGGGTTCAGCCCCAGCATTTT.

This clonotype appeared many times. The V call is TRBV5-1, the J call TRBJ2-7, with TRBD1 identical over 10 bases. Germline V gene lookup returns CDR1 SGHRS and CDR2 YFSETQ. This CDR3 has 12 amino acids. Germline trimming cut 3 bases from V and 6 bases from J; bases unmatched to any gene: 0. The CDR3 nucleotides read TGCGCCAGCAGCTGGGACAGGGGCGAGCAGTACTTC. This translates into CASSWDRGEQYF.

This clonotype turned up a few times. This chain joins TRBV4-2 and TRBJ1-2; no definite D call. The CDR3 has 14 amino acids. Per the germline V gene, CDR1 is LGHNA and CDR2 is YNFKEQ. The V gene lost 3 bases and the J gene lost 4 bases, with 12 bases spanning the gap. The CDR3 nucleotides read TGTGCCAGCAGCCAGGCGGGCGGATTCTATGGCTACACCTTC. Amino acids: CASSQAGGFYGYTF.

V and J are TRBV12-3 or TRBV12-4 and TRBJ2-5; 12 bases match TRBD2. The CDR3 covers 17 residues. The junction had 5 bases not matched to a gene; V was cut back by 3 bases and J by 0 bases. In nucleotides, the CDR3 is TGTGCCAGCAGTTTGAGACTAGCGGGGGAATACCAAGAGACCCAGTACTTC. Amino acid sequence: CASSLRLAGEYQETQYF.

The sample holds many counts of this clonotype. The chain joins TRBV29-1 to TRBJ1-2, with TRBD1 matching 7 bases. This CDR3 has 12 amino acids. Germline assignment: CDR1 SQVTM and CDR2 ANQGSEA. With V trimmed by 4 bases and J by 3 bases, 2 bases remained unmatched. CDR3 in DNA: TGCAGCGTTGGGGGGACAGACTATGGCTACACCTTC. It codes for CSVGGTDYGYTF.

This clonotype was observed a handful of times. This chain joins TRBV5-1 and TRBJ2-7; tentatively, D is TRBD1 (5 bases). This CDR3 comprises 15 residues. The ends were cut back, 1 base at V and 6 bases at J, with 17 bases in the middle. Germline V lookup: CDR1 SGHRS, CDR2 YFSETQ. The CDR3 nucleotides are TGCGCCAGCAGCTTGTTGCCAGGGTTGGGCGTCGAGCAGTACTTC. Residues: CASSLLPGLGVEQYF.

This clonotype was recorded many times. The CDR3 here is CSAETGQAYEQYF. DNA of the CDR3: TGCAGTGCTGAAACGGGACAGGCCTACGAGCAGTACTTC. This chain links TRBV20-1 with TRBJ2-7; TRBD1 aligns across 8 bases. CDR3 size: 13 residues. CDR1 DFQATT and CDR2 SNEGSKA come from the germline V gene (reference sequence). V shed 5 bases and J 2 bases; nucleotides not matched to a gene: 5.

This clonotype was seen a handful of times. An end of the junction does not agree with germline; a read error may underlie this. The chain combines TRBV7-8 with TRBJ2-5; D possibly corresponds to TRBD2 (6 bases). Germline CDR1 reads SGHVS; CDR2 reads FQNEAQ. This CDR3 spans 15 amino acids. The CDR3 here is CASSLAFGGQETQYF. The CDR3 DNA follows: TGTGCCAGTAGCTTAGCGTTTGGAGGGCAAGAGACCCAGTACTTC.

This clonotype has a count of ten or more. CDR3 loop: CASSPPGNTEAFF. CDR3 sequence (DNA): TGCGCCAGCAGTCCCCCCGGGAACACTGAAGCTTTCTTT. J is TRBJ1-1 and V is TRBV5-1; D is ambiguous. The CDR3 sequence is 13 residues long. The V gene lost 5 bases and the J gene lost 1 base, with 9 bases spanning the gap. The germline gives CDR1 SGHRS, CDR2 YFSETQ. Based on the CDR3 plus reference TRBV5-1 and TRBJ1-1, the full variable domain is KAGVTQTPRYLIKTRGQQVTLSCSPISGHRSVSWYQQTPGQGLQFLFEYFSETQRNKGNFPGRFSGRQFSNSRSEMNVSTLELGDSALYLCASSPPGNTEAFFGQGTRLTVV.

In its sample, this clonotype was seen many times. The V call is TRBV10-3, the J call TRBJ1-1; 9 nucleotides align to TRBD1. CDR3 size: 15 residues. Germline values: CDR1 ENHRY, CDR2 SYGVKD. Unmatched junction bases numbered 6, after V lost 6 bases and J lost 1 base. The chain's CDR3 is CAIRDRDRENTEAFF. The CDR3 bases are TGTGCCATCAGGGACCGGGACAGGGAGAACACTGAAGCTTTCTTT.

Remarks on this clonotype: A read error may produce the germline difference seen at one junction end. The chain has TRBV18 and TRBJ2-7, with TRBD1 as a possible D gene (5 bases). The CDR3 runs 13 residues. Germline lookup yields CDR1 KGHSH and CDR2 LQKENI. The CDR3 protein is CVSSRPGYSEQYF. Written as DNA, the CDR3 is TGTGTCAGCTCACGGCCAGGGTACAGCGAGCAGTACTTC.

Notes on this clonotype: Being one base from a much bigger clone, this may be a read error. CDR3 region: CASSPGLWTNSSYEQYF. The CDR3, as DNA: TGCGCCAGCAGCCCAGGCCTTTGGACAAATAGCTCCTACGAGCAGTACTTC. This chain connects TRBV5-1 to TRBJ2-7; D is perhaps TRBD1 (5 bases). CDR3 length: 17 amino acids. Germline loops: CDR1 SGHRS, CDR2 YFSETQ. Deletions cut 4 bases from V and 0 bases from J, with 20 bases between.

This clonotype was observed many times. The chain links TRBV11-2 to TRBJ2-7; TRBD1 aligns across 11 bases. Germline CDR1 SGHAT, CDR2 FQNNGV. This CDR3 has 15 residues. Trimming cost V 3 bases and J 5 bases; bases outside gene matches: 6. CDR3 sequence: CASSFEGQGGDEQYF. The CDR3 DNA sequence: TGTGCCAGCAGCTTCGAGGGACAGGGGGGTGACGAGCAGTACTTC.

In this sample, this clonotype turned up many times. The V gene is TRBV7-8, the J gene TRBJ2-6; a weak D match, TRBD1 (6 bases). CDR3 length: 16 amino acids. The germline CDR1 and CDR2 sequences are SGHVS and FQNEAQ. V gave up 8 bases and J gave up 0 bases, with 14 bases separating them. CDR3: CASETGSYSGANVLTF. The CDR3 coding sequence is TGTGCCAGCGAGACAGGAAGCTACTCTGGGGCCAACGTCCTGACTTTC.

This clonotype was seen many times. The V call is TRBV3-1, the J call TRBJ1-2; D ambiguous. Trimming pared 3 bases from V and 3 bases from J, leaving 8 bases between. Germline V gene data show CDR1 as LGHDT and CDR2 as YNNKEL (reference sequence). The CDR3 totals 13 residues. The CDR3 nucleotides are TGTGCCAGCAGCCAGGCCCGGGACTATGGCTACACCTTC. This translates into CASSQARDYGYTF.

This clonotype was picked up a small number of times. The chain carries TRBV5-1 and TRBJ2-1; 9 nucleotides match TRBD2. Germline V gives CDR1 SGHRS, CDR2 YFSETQ. V trimming: 5 bases; J trimming: 5 bases; junction bases outside the gene matches: 5. This CDR3 region has 14 residues. CDR3 sequence: CASSKRGENNEQFF. CDR3 nucleotides: TGCGCCAGCAGTAAGCGGGGGGAAAACAATGAGCAGTTCTTC.

This clonotype was picked up a small number of times. CDR3 loop: CASSPLLPRGPLQETQYF. The CDR3 bases are TGTGCCAGCTCACCGCTACTTCCCAGGGGCCCCCTCCAAGAGACCCAGTACTTC. The rearrangement links TRBV18 to TRBJ2-5, with D possibly matching TRBD1 (6 bases). Germline CDR1 and CDR2: KGHSH and LQKENI. The V end lost 3 bases, the J end lost 1 base, and 21 bases lay between the germline ends. The CDR3 is 18 amino acids.